The T cell receptor (beta chain) under discussion was sequenced for a study of CD8 T cells in Susac syndrome. General study findings and limits: The study's TCR sequencing and HLA analysis covered a relatively small number of individuals, and the study acknowledged this.

V shed 6 bases and J 8 bases; nucleotides not matched to a gene: 8. The length of the CDR3 is 14 residues. On this clonotype itself: The antigen is unknown.

The authors reverse transcribed about 0.5 to 1 ug RNA with random hexamers. TCR beta CDR3 was amplified by immunoSEQ multiplex PCR. This amplification extended across 54 Vbeta and 13 Jbeta segments. TCRdb re-called the immunoSEQ multiplex PCR reads with MiXCR, one entry per CDR3 protein. This repertoire shows approximately 190,000 distinct CDR3 sequences, more than 90% found once; its top ten account for 0.075% to 0.1%. Patients with Susac syndrome fulfilled recently defined diagnostic criteria for definite or probable disease. The chain combines TRBV12-3 or TRBV12-4 with TRBJ2-1; TRBD2 agrees at 9 bases. The sequence derives from a human donor with Susac syndrome. The sequenced material came from CD4+ T cells from PBMCs. The CDR3 DNA is TGTGCCAGCAGCCCCCGGCGGGGGGGCGATGAGCAGTTCTTC. This encodes CASSPRRGGDEQFF.